This T cell receptor beta chain was recovered during a study of blood T cell repertoires in COVID-19. Looking at the study overall: In each case, the material was cDNA or gDNA derived from T cells, B-cell-depleted T cells, or PBMCs.

TCRdb's copy holds only in-frame clones and misses some; the assay was immunoSEQ multiplex PCR. This sample has some 120,000 clones, with less than 90% found just once. Trimming took 0 bases from V and 1 from J, leaving 9 bases between them. CDR1 is SGHRS and CDR2 is YFSETQ in the germline V gene. The CDR3 contains 15 residues. Specimen: peripheral blood. J is TRBJ2-3 and V is TRBV5-1; D may be TRBD1 (6 bases). This TCR derives from a young man with acute or convalescent COVID-19. Here the CDR3 DNA reads TGCGCCAGCAGCTTGGGCAGGGGAGGCACAGATACGCAGTATTTT. Amino acid sequence: CASSLGRGGTDTQYF.